A selection of T cell receptor beta chains follows, all from one sample in a study of blood T cell repertoires in COVID-19. Sequencing was performed with immunoSEQ multiplex PCR; in TCRdb, only in-frame clones are kept and a portion is missing. The profile shows around 250,000 clones, under 90% of them singletons. Sequenced: peripheral blood. These receptors came from a woman under 30 with acute or convalescent COVID-19. CDR3s include the opening cysteine and the closing phenylalanine or tryptophan. D genes are given only for firm matches. A row's size may be missing; if present it is once, few, many or a size class.

abundance	j_gene	v_gene	d_gene	CDR3nt	CDR3aa
NA	TRBJ2-2	TRBV6-2/TRBV6-3	NA	TGTGCCAGCAGTTACGGTCCAGGGGTGGACACCGGGGAGCTGTTTTTT	CASSYGPGVDTGELFF
NA	TRBJ2-5	TRBV12-3/TRBV12-4	NA	TGTGCCAGCAGACGGGAGTTTCAAGAGACCCAGTACTTC	CASRREFQETQYF
few	TRBJ2-1	TRBV5-1	NA	TGCGCCAGCAGCTTGGTACGGGAGTCCTACAATGAGCAGTTCTTC	CASSLVRESYNEQFF
NA	TRBJ2-6	TRBV13	NA	TGTGCCAGCAGCTTCTATCTCTTTGGGGCCAACGTCCTGACTTTC	CASSFYLFGANVLTF
NA	TRBJ1-3	TRBV30	NA	TGTGCCTGGAGCGGCGGGTTTTCTGGAAACACCATATATTTT	CAWSGGFSGNTIYF
NA	TRBJ1-3	TRBV28	NA	TGTGCCAGCAGTGGTGTCGGCCAGAGGAACACCATATATTTT	CASSGVGQRNTIYF
once	TRBJ1-2	TRBV5-1	NA	TGCGCCAGCAGCTTGGAGAGTCCCCACTATGGCTACACCTTC	CASSLESPHYGYTF
NA	TRBJ1-4	TRBV11-2	NA	TGTGCCAGCAGCTTAGATATGGCCCACAGCCTTAATGAAAAACTGTTTTTT	CASSLDMAHSLNEKLFF
NA	TRBJ2-1	TRBV3-1/TRBV3-2	NA	TGTGCCAGCAGCCAAGGAGGTCCGGGAAGACCGAACGATGAGCAGTTCTTC	CASSQGGPGRPNDEQFF
once	TRBJ2-1	TRBV3-1/TRBV3-2	TRBD2	TGTGCCAGCAGCCAGAAGGGTAGGCTAGCGGGTGTTAATGAGCAGTTCTTC	CASSQKGRLAGVNEQFF
NA	TRBJ1-3	TRBV2	TRBD1	TGTGCCAGCAGTTACAGGGGGAAGTCTGGAAACACCATATATTTT	CASSYRGKSGNTIYF
NA	TRBJ1-5	TRBV7-9	NA	TGTGCCAGCAGCTTAGCAGGAGGCGAGGGTCAGCCCCAGCATTTT	CASSLAGGEGQPQHF
NA	TRBJ2-3	TRBV19	TRBD2	TGTGCCAGTAGTTTAGTCCAACTAGCGGGAGGTGTTGACACGCAGTATTTT	CASSLVQLAGGVDTQYF
NA	TRBJ2-1	TRBV29-1	TRBD2	TGCAGCGTAGAACGGGGGGACAATGAGCAGTTCTTC	CSVERGDNEQFF
NA	TRBJ1-3	TRBV18	NA	TGTGCCAGCTCACCCTCAGGGGCCTTGAGCTCTGGAAACACCATATATTTT	CASSPSGALSSGNTIYF
NA	TRBJ2-1	TRBV19	NA	TGTGCCAGTAGTACACCTTGGCGGGCCGGGAGTGAGCAGTTCTTC	CASSTPWRAGSEQFF
NA	TRBJ2-2	TRBV7-9	NA	TGTGCCAGCAGCTTTCCAGGGGAAGGGACCGGGGAGCTGTTTTTT	CASSFPGEGTGELFF
NA	TRBJ1-1	TRBV5-1	NA	TGCGCCAGCAGCTTCATTAAGGGGTCCGACACTGAAGCTTTCTTT	CASSFIKGSDTEAFF
NA	TRBJ2-1	TRBV28	TRBD2	TGTGCCAGCAGTCCAACAGCGGGACCCTCCTACAATGAGCAGTTCTTC	CASSPTAGPSYNEQFF
NA	TRBJ2-1	TRBV5-4	NA	TGTGCCAGCAGCCGAGAGGGAGCGACCTACAATGAGCAGTTCTTC	CASSREGATYNEQFF
NA	TRBJ2-1	TRBV7-7	NA	TGTGCTAGCAGCTTCGCAGGCATCAATGAGCAGTTCTTC	CASSFAGINEQFF
NA	TRBJ2-7	TRBV4-2	TRBD2	TGTGCCAGCAGTCTTACTAGCGGCTACGAGCAGTACTTC	CASSLTSGYEQYF
once	TRBJ1-3	TRBV20-1	NA	TGCAGTGCTAGTCCCGACAGGGGAAACACCATATATTTT	CSASPDRGNTIYF
NA	TRBJ2-7	TRBV30	TRBD2	TGTGCCGGTAACACAGCGGGAGCGGGTGGCTACGAGCAGTACTTC	CAGNTAGAGGYEQYF
NA	TRBJ2-7	TRBV7-2	TRBD1	TGTGCCAGCAGCTCACAGGGACAGGATAACTCCTACGAGCAGTACTTC	CASSSQGQDNSYEQYF
NA	TRBJ2-1	TRBV2	TRBD2	TGTGCCAGCAGTGAAGAGGCGGGAGGAAAATCGAGCTCCTACAATGAGCAGTTCTTC	CASSEEAGGKSSSYNEQFF
once	TRBJ2-2	TRBV6-5	NA	TGTGCCAGCAGTTACTCGGGTCTGTCGGGCGGGGAGCTGTTTTTT	CASSYSGLSGGELFF
NA	TRBJ2-7	TRBV6-5	TRBD2	TGTGCCAGCAGTTTCGGGACTAGCGGGCCCTACGAGCAGTACTTC	CASSFGTSGPYEQYF
NA	TRBJ2-1	TRBV29-1	TRBD2	TGCAGCGTTAGAGCGGGAGCATCTGGTGAGCAGTTCTTC	CSVRAGASGEQFF
NA	TRBJ1-1	TRBV2	TRBD1	TGTGCCAGCAGGAGTTACAGGGGCTTGACTGAAGCTTTCTTT	CASRSYRGLTEAFF
NA	TRBJ2-3	TRBV12-3/TRBV12-4	NA	TGTGCCAGCAGCGAGCTCGATACGCAGTATTTT	CASSELDTQYF
NA	TRBJ1-2	TRBV10-3	NA	TGTGCCATCAGTGAGTCGGGGGGCTATGGCTACACCTTC	CAISESGGYGYTF
NA	TRBJ2-2	TRBV7-8	NA	TGTGCCAGCAGCTTATCCAGGGCCACCGGGGAGCTGTTTTTT	CASSLSRATGELFF
NA	TRBJ1-2	TRBV12-3/TRBV12-4	NA	TGTGCCAGCAGTTACGGGACATCGGCTGGCTACACCTTC	CASSYGTSAGYTF
NA	TRBJ1-6	TRBV19	TRBD1	TGTGCCACCCGGGACAGTAATTCACCCCTCCACTTT	CATRDSNSPLHF
NA	TRBJ2-5	TRBV1	NA	TGCACCAGCAGCCAAGATATCCTAGGACTAGCGGGAGTCCTGACAGGGGAGACCCAGTACTTC	CTSSQDILGLAGVLTGETQYF
NA	TRBJ1-6	TRBV7-8	NA	TGTGCCAGCAGCTTACGGGGGACTGTGACCTATAATTCACCCCTCCACTTT	CASSLRGTVTYNSPLHF
NA	TRBJ2-3	TRBV19	NA	TGTGCCAGTATGGGCGAGAGCACAGATACGCAGTATTTT	CASMGESTDTQYF
once	TRBJ1-6	TRBV6-5	TRBD1	TGTGCCAGCAGCTCGGACAGGGCGGGGAATTCACCCCTCCACTTT	CASSSDRAGNSPLHF
NA	TRBJ1-5	TRBV6-2/TRBV6-3	TRBD1	TGTGCCAGCAGTGGGACAGGGCAGCCCCGTCTAGGCAATCAGCCCCAGCATTTT	CASSGTGQPRLGNQPQHF
NA	TRBJ2-2	TRBV4-3	TRBD2	TGCGCCAGCAGCCAATCCCTAGCGGGAGCGATCGGGGAGCTGTTTTTT	CASSQSLAGAIGELFF
NA	TRBJ2-3	TRBV30	NA	TGTGCCTGGGACCGAACAGGCACAGATACGCAGTATTTT	CAWDRTGTDTQYF
once	TRBJ2-5	TRBV7-8	NA	TGTGCCAGCAGCCAGCGGGCCGGAACGCCAGAGACCCAGTACTTC	CASSQRAGTPETQYF
NA	TRBJ1-1	TRBV15	NA	TGTGCCACCAGCAGAGATGGGGCGGAGGAAGCTTTCTTT	CATSRDGAEEAFF
NA	TRBJ2-7	TRBV2	TRBD1	TGTGCCAGCAGGACCCCCAGTTTACAGGGGGAGCAGTACTTC	CASRTPSLQGEQYF
few	TRBJ2-2	TRBV7-8	TRBD2	TGTGCCAGCAGCTTAGTATGGGCTAGCGGGACTCCCGGGGAGCTGTTTTTT	CASSLVWASGTPGELFF
NA	TRBJ1-1	TRBV14	TRBD1	TGTGCCAGCAGCCCCTGGACAGGGGGTGTTTACGCTGAAGCTTTCTTT	CASSPWTGGVYAEAFF
NA	TRBJ2-5	TRBV5-4	NA	TGTGCCAGCAGCACCTCGACTAGTACTATCGAGACCCAGTACTTC	CASSTSTSTIETQYF
NA	TRBJ2-1	TRBV13	NA	TGTGCCAGCAGCTTTAACGGGGTTTACAATGAGCAGTTCTTC	CASSFNGVYNEQFF
NA	TRBJ2-7	TRBV7-9	TRBD2	TGTGCCAGCAGCCCTCTTAGCCCTCAGACTAGCGGCGAGCAGTACTTC	CASSPLSPQTSGEQYF
once	TRBJ1-1	TRBV19	NA	TGTGCCACCGACCACGGCGGTTGGGACACTGAAGCTTTCTTT	CATDHGGWDTEAFF
NA	TRBJ2-3	TRBV6-1	NA	TGTGCCAGCAGTGAAGCACTAGGTTATACGCAGTATTTT	CASSEALGYTQYF
NA	TRBJ1-1	TRBV28	NA	TGTGCCAGCAGTTTGAGCACTGAAGCTTTCTTT	CASSLSTEAFF
NA	TRBJ2-2	TRBV19	NA	TGTGCCAGTAGTATAGGGGGCAGGGGACGAGCGACCGGGGAGCTGTTTTTT	CASSIGGRGRATGELFF
NA	TRBJ2-2	TRBV5-1	NA	TGCGCCAGCAGCTTGGTCGTTGCGGATCCCAGGGGGCTGTTTTTT	CASSLVVADPRGLFF